This is a list of T cell receptor beta chains from one sample in a study of cytomegalovirus exposure and HLA in healthy donors. Libraries were prepared by immunoSEQ multiplex PCR; TCRdb keeps only in-frame clonotypes and omits some of them. The sample carries about 210,000 clones, approximately 80% recorded once. Sequenced material: PBMCs. These receptor sequences come from a woman aged 25 to 39 in good health and CMV-seropositive. Both conserved end residues are part of each CDR3. D genes are given only for firm matches. The size entry is marked missing in some rows and otherwise reads once, few, many or a size class.

TRBJ2-7 TRBV4-2 TRBD2 - TGTGCCAGCAGCCAAGTTAAACTAGCGGAGAACTACGAGCAGTACTTC CASSQVKLAENYEQYF
TRBJ2-1 TRBV9 TRBD2 - TGTGCCAGCAGCTCTTGGGGGACTAGCCTAATTCCTGAGCAGTTCTTC CASSSWGTSLIPEQFF
TRBJ2-5 TRBV2 TRBD2 - TGTGCCAGCAAAAGGGCGGGGGTCGGATCCGGGACCCAGTACTTC CASKRAGVGSGTQYF
TRBJ1-4 TRBV9 TRBD1 - TGTGCCAGCAGCGAGAGGGACAGCTCCCTGAGGAATGAAAAACTGTTTTTT CASSERDSSLRNEKLFF
TRBJ1-1 TRBV20-1 - once TGCAGTGCTAGGAGGGAGTTGGCTTTCTTT CSARRELAFF
TRBJ2-1 TRBV30 - - TGTACCTGGAATCAGGGTAGAAGTTACAATGAGCAGTTCTTC CTWNQGRSYNEQFF
TRBJ2-3 TRBV15 - - TGTGCCACCAGCATTGGGGGCGTCGCAGATACGCAGTATTTT CATSIGGVADTQYF
TRBJ1-1 TRBV6-6 - - TGTGCCAGCAGTTACTCGGGAGGGTTTGAAGCTTTCTTT CASSYSGGFEAFF
TRBJ2-5 TRBV5-4 TRBD2 - TGTGCCAGCAGCTTCGGACTAGCGGGAGGATCTAAAGAGACCCAGTACTTC CASSFGLAGGSKETQYF
TRBJ1-3 TRBV5-1 - - TGCGCCAGCAGCTTGGCAGGGGCCGGAAACACCATATATTTT CASSLAGAGNTIYF
TRBJ2-5 TRBV2 - - TGTGCCAGCAGTGGAGGGGAGACCCAGTACTTC CASSGGETQYF
TRBJ1-2 TRBV19 - - TGTGCCAGTACCCTGGGGGGGCTTCATGGCTACACCTTC CASTLGGLHGYTF
TRBJ1-1 TRBV10-3 - - TGTGCCATCAGTGTCAGGGAGGCCACCAAAGGCGCTGAAGCTTTCTTT CAISVREATKGAEAFF
TRBJ2-3 TRBV6-4 TRBD2 few TGTGCCAGCTCTATTGCAGCGGGGGGCGGAACAGATACGCAGTATTTT CASSIAAGGGTDTQYF
TRBJ2-2 TRBV5-1 - few TGCGCCAGCAGCTTGGGGCTAGAAAGCGGGGAGCTGTTTTTT CASSLGLESGELFF
TRBJ2-7 TRBV19 - - TGTGCCAGTAGTATGGGGCAGGGCCACGAGCAGTACTTC CASSMGQGHEQYF
TRBJ1-1 TRBV5-1 TRBD1 - TGCGCCAGCAGGACAGGGGACACTGAAGCTTTCTTT CASRTGDTEAFF
TRBJ2-3 TRBV6-5 - - TGTGCCAGCAGTCCCTGGGGGGGCACAGATACGCAGTATTTT CASSPWGGTDTQYF
TRBJ2-1 TRBV28 - - TGTGCCAGCAGTTCCCCTAGGCGGGGCGCCTACAATGAGCAGTTCTTC CASSSPRRGAYNEQFF
TRBJ2-1 TRBV2 - - TGTGCCAGCAGTCCGAGGGTAGGCTACAATGAGCAGTTCTTC CASSPRVGYNEQFF
TRBJ1-1 TRBV25-1 - - TGTGCCAGCAGTGTGGGGGGGCGAGGAACTGAAGCTTTCTTT CASSVGGRGTEAFF
TRBJ1-6 TRBV19 - - TGTGCCAGTAGGACCCTCGGCGGGAAATTTAGTTCACCCCTCCACTTT CASRTLGGKFSSPLHF
TRBJ2-7 TRBV11-2 TRBD1 - TGTGCCAGCAGCCCCCTAAAAGGACAGGGGGAGGACGAGCAGTACTTC CASSPLKGQGEDEQYF
TRBJ2-3 TRBV4-1 TRBD2 - TGCGCCAGCAGCCAAGCCGGGACTAGCGGGCTTGGCACAGATACGCAGTATTTT CASSQAGTSGLGTDTQYF
TRBJ2-7 TRBV19 TRBD1 - TGTGCCAGTACGGGACAGCATAGCTCCTACGAGCAGTACTTC CASTGQHSSYEQYF
TRBJ1-2 TRBV29-1 - - TGCAGCGCCAAGACAGTTTTCTATGGCTACACCTTC CSAKTVFYGYTF
TRBJ2-7 TRBV18 - - TGTGCCAGCTCACCGGCCACCCCTTCCTACGAGCAGTACTTC CASSPATPSYEQYF
TRBJ1-5 TRBV7-2 - - TGTGCCAGCAGCTTCGGCAGGGGCTATCAGCCCCAGCATTTT CASSFGRGYQPQHF
TRBJ2-5 TRBV7-2 TRBD1 - TGTGCCAGCAGCTGGGACAGGGTTCGGGAGACCCAGTACTTC CASSWDRVRETQYF
TRBJ1-4 TRBV29-1 - - TGCAGCGTTGAAGATCCAGGTGCAACTAATGAAAAACTGTTTTTT CSVEDPGATNEKLFF
TRBJ1-4 TRBV27 - once TGTGCCAGCAGTCAACTTCAGGGGACCCCTTTGTTTTTT CASSQLQGTPLFF
TRBJ2-3 TRBV5-1 TRBD2 - TGCGCCAGCAGCCCTAGCGGGGGGACCCTCACAGATACGCAGTATTTT CASSPSGGTLTDTQYF
TRBJ1-4 TRBV19 - - TGTGCCAGTAGTTCGTCCCCCAGGACAACTAATGAAAAACTGTTTTTT CASSSSPRTTNEKLFF
TRBJ2-1 TRBV30 - few TGTGCCTGGAGTGTTCCCACGCAGACCTACAATGAGCAGTTCTTC CAWSVPTQTYNEQFF
TRBJ2-5 TRBV6-6 TRBD1 - TGTGCCAGCAGTCAAGACAGGGAAAGAAAGACCCAGTACTTC CASSQDRERKTQYF
TRBJ1-1 TRBV25-1 TRBD1 - TGTGCCAGCAGGGGGGGAGAGGGACAGGAAGCTTTCTTT CASRGGEGQEAFF
TRBJ2-7 TRBV7-9 - - TGTGCCAGCAGCCGGACTCGGGAGACGGGGGAGCAGTACTTC CASSRTRETGEQYF
TRBJ2-3 TRBV27 TRBD1 - TGTGCCAGCACCGACAGGGCAGATACGCAGTATTTT CASTDRADTQYF
TRBJ2-1 TRBV7-2 TRBD2 - TGTGCCAGCAGCTTAGCCTCTAGCGGGCAGAGCTCCTACAATGAGCAGTTCTTC CASSLASSGQSSYNEQFF
TRBJ1-5 TRBV28 - - TGTGCCAGCAGCCCGGGGGGAAACAATCAGCCCCAGCATTTT CASSPGGNNQPQHF
TRBJ2-4 TRBV2 TRBD2 - TGTGCCAGCAGTGTACTAGCGGGTTCCTATCGCGGGGCCAGTGGAGCCAAAAACATTCAGTACTTC CASSVLAGSYRGASGAKNIQYF
TRBJ1-6 TRBV28 - - TGTGCCAGCAATCAGCTGGTTGGGGGGGGCTCCTATAATTCACCCCTCCACTTT CASNQLVGGGSYNSPLHF
TRBJ2-7 TRBV2 TRBD1 - TGTGCCAGCAGTGAAGGCGGGACAGGGGGCCTCGTCTACGAGCAGTACTTC CASSEGGTGGLVYEQYF
TRBJ2-7 TRBV4-3 - - TGCGCCAGCAGCCAAAAATTTGCAGGGCCGTACGAGCAGTACTTC CASSQKFAGPYEQYF
TRBJ2-3 TRBV7-2 - few TGTGCCAGCAGCTTATGGGGGGTAGGAACAGATACGCAGTATTTT CASSLWGVGTDTQYF
TRBJ2-7 TRBV19 TRBD1 - TGTGCCAGTAGTCCTCCGGACAGGTTTAACAACGAGCAGTACTTC CASSPPDRFNNEQYF
TRBJ1-2 TRBV6-1 TRBD1 - TGTGCCAGCAGTGCTGGGACAGGATTCGCCTATGGCTACACCTTC CASSAGTGFAYGYTF
TRBJ2-1 TRBV6-6 - - TGTGCCAGCAGCCCACGGCAGGGGCCCTACAATGAGCAGTTCTTC CASSPRQGPYNEQFF
TRBJ1-2 TRBV6-5 - - TGTGCCAGCCGGAGGGCGACCTTGGAAGGCTACACCTTC CASRRATLEGYTF
TRBJ2-3 TRBV6-4 - - TGTGCCAGCAGTGAGCGGAAAGAAGATACGCAGTATTTT CASSERKEDTQYF
TRBJ2-6 TRBV4-2 - - TGTGCCAGCAGCCGCCGGTCTGGGGCCAACGTCCTGACTTTC CASSRRSGANVLTF
TRBJ2-1 TRBV19 - - TGTGCCAGTAGTGCAACTAGGATCAATGAGCAGTTCTTC CASSATRINEQFF
TRBJ2-3 TRBV6-1 - few TGTGCCAGCAGATCGGTAGATACGCAGTATTTT CASRSVDTQYF